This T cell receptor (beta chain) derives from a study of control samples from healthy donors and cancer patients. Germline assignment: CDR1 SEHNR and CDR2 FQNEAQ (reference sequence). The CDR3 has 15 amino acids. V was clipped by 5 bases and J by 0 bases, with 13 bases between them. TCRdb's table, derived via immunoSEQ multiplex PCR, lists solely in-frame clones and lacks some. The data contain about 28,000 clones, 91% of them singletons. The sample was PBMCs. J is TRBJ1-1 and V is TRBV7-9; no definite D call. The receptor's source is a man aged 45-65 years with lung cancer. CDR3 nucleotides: TGTGCCAGCAGCCCCCCCCGGAGTATGAACACTGAAGCTTTCTTT. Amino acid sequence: CASSPPRSMNTEAFF.